These 10 T cell receptor beta chains were all obtained from the same sample, sequenced in a study of blood T cell repertoires in COVID-19. TCRdb keeps only in-frame clones here, not all; method: immunoSEQ multiplex PCR. Of about 440,000 clones in the sample, 70% to 90% are singletons; the top ten hold almost 2%. Sequences were obtained from PBMCs or T cells enriched from blood (not recorded which). All receptors derive from a young woman with acute COVID-19.

The chain couples TRBV6-1 to TRBJ2-3; D unresolved. This CDR3 is built from 13 residues. V was clipped by 2 bases and J by 4 bases, with 7 bases between them. Per germline, CDR1 MNHNS and CDR2 SASEGT. CDR3 protein: CASSEIRADTQYF. CDR3 nucleotide sequence: TGTGCCAGCAGTGAAATACGGGCAGATACGCAGTATTTT.

The chain carries TRBV7-9 and TRBJ1-6; 11 nucleotides agree with TRBD1. Germline loops: CDR1 SEHNR, CDR2 FQNEAQ (reference sequence). Trimming cost V 5 bases and J 10 bases; bases outside gene matches: 7. The CDR3 has 15 residues. The CDR3 is CASSARTGGRSPLHF. In nucleotides, the CDR3 is TGTGCCAGCAGCGCACGGACAGGGGGCAGATCACCCCTCCACTTT.

CDR3 DNA: TGCAGTGCTAGTTATGGCTTGCGGGGACTTGGCTACACCTTC. Amino acids: CSASYGLRGLGYTF. The chain has TRBV20-1 and TRBJ1-2, with D possibly being TRBD1 (5 bases). V was cut by 3 bases and J by 7 bases, with 18 bases left in between. This CDR3 contains 14 residues. Germline V gene data show CDR1 as DFQATT and CDR2 as SNEGSKA (reference sequence).

The V gene is TRBV10-3, the J gene TRBJ1-5; D possibly corresponds to TRBD1 (5 bases). CDR3 length: 14 residues. CDR1 is ENHRY and CDR2 is SYGVKD in the germline V gene. Trimming stripped 0 bases from V and 8 bases from J, with 11 bases between. CDR3 nucleotides: TGTGCCATCAGTGAGTCCGGGGGAGAAAAGCCCCAGCATTTT. Protein product: CAISESGGEKPQHF.

V usage is TRBV10-3 and J usage is TRBJ2-7; 7 bases are shared with TRBD2. Germline CDR1 reads ENHRY; CDR2 reads SYGVKD. V was pared by 7 bases and J by 2 bases, with 11 bases of the junction left unmatched. This CDR3 region has 15 residues. CDR3 in amino acids: CAITPVVGGTYEQYF. CDR3 coding DNA: TGTGCCATCACTCCAGTTGTCGGGGGGACCTACGAGCAGTACTTC.

The V gene is TRBV4-1, the J gene TRBJ1-5; D gene uncertain. Germline V gene sequence: CDR1 MGHRA, CDR2 YSYEKL. V was pared by 1 base and J by 3 bases, with 7 bases between. The CDR3 runs to 14 residues. As DNA, the CDR3 is TGCGCCAGCAGCCAAGTCCAAATCAATCAGCCCCAGCATTTT. It translates to CASSQVQINQPQHF.

This chain joins TRBV19 and TRBJ2-7; TRBD1 might be the D (5 bases). Germline lookup yields CDR1 LNHDA and CDR2 SQIVND (reference sequence). V was pared by 4 bases and J by 5 bases, with 18 bases between. This CDR3 has 15 amino acids. In DNA form, the CDR3 reads TGTGCCAGTAGTACCGCCCCACAGGTTGGCGACGAGCAGTACTTC. Translated: CASSTAPQVGDEQYF.

This chain links TRBV7-2 with TRBJ1-6; 9 bases line up with TRBD1. Per germline, CDR1 SGHTA and CDR2 FQGNSA. V lost 6 bases to trimming and J lost 10 bases; unmatched junction nucleotides: 7. The CDR3 has 14 residues. The CDR3 coding sequence is TGTGCCAGCAGACCGGGACAGGGTTTCTCACCCCTCCACTTT. This encodes CASRPGQGFSPLHF.

The chain joins TRBV5-4 to TRBJ2-3; TRBD2 is a possible D gene (7 bases). CDR1 and CDR2 from the germline V gene are SGHNT and YYREEE (reference sequence). V lost 1 base to trimming and J lost 4 bases, with 16 bases between them. The CDR3 has 16 amino acids. The CDR3 DNA reads as TGTGCCAGCAGCTTGATGGGGGGGGCCAGACCAGATACGCAGTATTTT. Its protein product is CASSLMGGARPDTQYF. The entire variable domain, with the rest obtained from reference TRBV5-4 and TRBJ2-3, is as follows: ETGVTQSPTHLIKTRGQQVTLRCSSQSGHNTVSWYQQALGQGPQFIFQYYREEENGRGNFPPRFSGLQFPNYSSELNVNALELDDSALYLCASSLMGGARPDTQYFGPGTRLTVL.

The genes are TRBV11-2 and TRBJ1-2, with 8 bases identical to TRBD1. The germline gives CDR1 SGHAT, CDR2 FQNNGV. With 0 bases clipped from V and 8 bases from J, the junction kept 5 bases outside the gene matches. The length of the CDR3 is 14 residues. CDR3 residues: CASSLDQGARGYTF. The CDR3 bases are TGTGCCAGCAGCTTAGATCAGGGGGCGCGAGGCTACACCTTC.